One T cell receptor beta chain is described in this entry. Its antigen is unidentified. The sample comes from a study of cytomegalovirus exposure and HLA in healthy donors. The study's findings and limits: Reported results showed that the classifier diagnosed cytomegalovirus status with high specificity and sensitivity.

With 60 Vbeta and 13 Jbeta primers, the PCR was carried out. TCRdb's table, derived via immunoSEQ multiplex PCR, lists solely in-frame clones and lacks some. The sample shows 150,000 to 180,000 clones, around 79% of them seen only once. V shed 5 bases, J shed 3 bases, and the junction held 16 bases outside the gene matches. Germline lookup yields CDR1 SGHRS and CDR2 YFSETQ. The CDR3 is 18 residues long. The sequencing input was PBMCs. This chain connects TRBV5-1 to TRBJ2-3, with 9 bases matching TRBD2. The clonotype was recovered from a man younger than 45 in good health and CMV-seropositive. CDR3 nucleotides: TGCGCCAGCAGTCGCAGATCAACCAGGACTAGCGTGACAGATACGCAGTATTTT. This sequence encodes CASSRRSTRTSVTDTQYF.